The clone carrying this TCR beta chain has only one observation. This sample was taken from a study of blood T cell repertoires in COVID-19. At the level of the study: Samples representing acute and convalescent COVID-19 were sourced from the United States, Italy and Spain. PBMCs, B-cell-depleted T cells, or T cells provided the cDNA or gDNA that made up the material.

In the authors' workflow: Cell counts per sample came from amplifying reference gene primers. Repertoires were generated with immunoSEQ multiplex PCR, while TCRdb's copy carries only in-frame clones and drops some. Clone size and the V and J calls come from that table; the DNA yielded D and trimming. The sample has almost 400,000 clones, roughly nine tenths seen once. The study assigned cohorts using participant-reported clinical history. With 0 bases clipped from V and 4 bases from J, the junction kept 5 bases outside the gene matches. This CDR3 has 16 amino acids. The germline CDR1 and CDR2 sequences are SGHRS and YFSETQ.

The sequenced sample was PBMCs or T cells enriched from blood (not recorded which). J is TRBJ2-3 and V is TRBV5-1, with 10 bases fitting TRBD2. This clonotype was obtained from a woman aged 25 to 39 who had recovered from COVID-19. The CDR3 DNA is TGCGCCAGCAGCTTGGTTTCAGCGGGAGGGTCAGATACGCAGTATTTT. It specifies CASSLVSAGGSDTQYF.